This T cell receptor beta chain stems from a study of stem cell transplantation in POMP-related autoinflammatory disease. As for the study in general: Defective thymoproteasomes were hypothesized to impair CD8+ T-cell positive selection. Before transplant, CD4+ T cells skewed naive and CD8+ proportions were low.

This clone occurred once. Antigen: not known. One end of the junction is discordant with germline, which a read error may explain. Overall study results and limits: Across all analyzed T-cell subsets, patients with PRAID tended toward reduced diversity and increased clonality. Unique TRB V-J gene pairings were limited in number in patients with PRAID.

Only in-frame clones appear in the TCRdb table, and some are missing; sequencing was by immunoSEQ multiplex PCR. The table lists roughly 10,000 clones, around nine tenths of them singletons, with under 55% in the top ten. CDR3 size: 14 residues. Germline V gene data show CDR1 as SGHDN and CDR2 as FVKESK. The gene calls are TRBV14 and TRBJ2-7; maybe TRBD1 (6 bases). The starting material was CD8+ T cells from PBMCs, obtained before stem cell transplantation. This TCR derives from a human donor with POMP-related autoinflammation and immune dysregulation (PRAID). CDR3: CAGSQDRNVYEQYF. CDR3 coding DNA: TGTGCCGGCAGCCAAGACAGGAACGTCTACGAGCAGTACTTC.